These 3 T cell receptor beta chains share one sample of origin, sequenced in a study of T cell responses to AZD1222 COVID-19 vaccine. Assay used: immunoSEQ multiplex PCR; TCRdb lists only in-frame clones, some missing. The table includes roughly 180,000 clones, almost 95% detected once. The sample in question was peripheral blood, obtained on day 0 of AZD1222 vaccination. These receptors came from an adult in good health.

The chain links TRBV30 to TRBJ2-3; D call uncertain. This CDR3 spans 14 amino acids. V was pared by 6 bases and J by 0 bases, with 13 bases between. Germline values: CDR1 GTSNPN, CDR2 SVGIG (reference sequence). CDR3 nucleotide sequence: TGTGCCTGCAGCCAGGTATCAAGCACAGATACGCAGTATTTT. Residues: CACSQVSSTDTQYF.

The chain combines TRBV18 with TRBJ1-1; D perhaps matches TRBD1 (5 bases). CDR1 and CDR2 from the germline V gene are KGHSH and LQKENI. The CDR3 loop spans 16 amino acids. The V end lost 6 bases, the J end lost 1 base, and 18 bases lay between the germline ends. CDR3 protein: CASSPTVTTTNTEAFF. The CDR3 DNA reads TGTGCCAGCTCCCCGACAGTAACAACGACGAACACTGAAGCTTTCTTT. Supplemented by reference TRBV18 and TRBJ1-1, the full variable domain reads NAGVMQNPRHLVRRRGQEARLRCSPMKGHSHVYWYRQLPEEGLKFMVYLQKENIIDESGMPKERFSAEFPKEGPSILRIQQVVRGDSAAYFCASSPTVTTTNTEAFFGQGTRLTVV.

This chain links TRBV7-3 with TRBJ2-3, with 12 bases that match TRBD2. The CDR3 is made up of 15 amino acids. CDR1 and CDR2 from the germline V gene are SGHTA and FQGTGA. J lost 5 bases, V lost 1 base, and 1 base had no gene match. The CDR3 DNA follows: TGTGCCAGCAGCTTAATGGGACTAGCGGGAGATACGCAGTATTTT. Translated: CASSLMGLAGDTQYF.